These 12 T cell receptor beta chains came from one sample sequenced in a study of cytomegalovirus exposure and HLA in healthy donors. PCR was performed using 60 Vbeta and 13 Jbeta primers. Measured with immunoSEQ multiplex PCR; TCRdb has only the in-frame clones, and not every one. The sample records 150,000 to 200,000 clones, around 75% being singletons. Sequences were obtained from PBMCs. The receptors were sampled from a woman aged 50 to 60 in good health and CMV-seronegative.

V gene TRBV6-5 combines with J gene TRBJ2-7; 7 nucleotides agree with TRBD2. Germline V lookup: CDR1 MNHEY, CDR2 SVGAGI. V trimming: 5 bases; J trimming: 5 bases; junction bases outside the gene matches: 12. The length of the CDR3 is 15 residues. CDR3 DNA: TGTGCCAGCAGTACGGGCTTGGGAGGGAGAGACGAGCAGTACTTC. It encodes CASSTGLGGRDEQYF.

The table lists this clone with a count of one. J is TRBJ2-1 and V is TRBV25-1, with 9 positions matching TRBD1. Germline-derived CDR1 and CDR2 are MGHDK and SYGVNS. V lost 4 bases and J lost 2; bases outside the gene matches: 0. This CDR3 comprises 14 residues. This chain's CDR3 is CASSGTGAYNEQFF. CDR3 DNA sequence: TGTGCCAGCAGTGGGACAGGGGCCTACAATGAGCAGTTCTTC.

The chain employs TRBV28 and TRBJ1-4; no clear D. From germline, CDR1 is MDHEN and CDR2 SYDVKM. The CDR3 runs to 14 residues. Trimming cost V 7 bases and J 7 bases, with 16 bases left between them. CDR3 residues: CASTMGGKGEKLFF. DNA of the CDR3: TGTGCCAGCACCATGGGAGGGAAAGGTGAAAAACTGTTTTTT.

This clone has a single count. The genes are TRBV5-1 and TRBJ2-3; 7 nucleotides line up with TRBD1. The CDR3 has 17 amino acids. Germline CDR1 and CDR2: SGHRS and YFSETQ. V was pared by 0 bases and J by 0 bases, with 7 bases of the junction left unmatched. DNA for the CDR3: TGCGCCAGCAGCTTGGGGCACCGGGACAGAAGCACAGATACGCAGTATTTT. Its translation is CASSLGHRDRSTDTQYF.

The chain employs TRBV10-3 and TRBJ1-2; 8 bases line up with TRBD1. CDR3 length: 14 residues. Germline CDR1 and CDR2: ENHRY and SYGVKD. The V gene end was trimmed by 5 bases and the J gene end by 2 bases; junction bases not matched to a gene: 4. Here the CDR3 DNA reads TGTGCCATCAGTAGGGGACAGGAGAACTATGGCTACACCTTC. Translated: CAISRGQENYGYTF.

The gene calls are TRBV6-5 and TRBJ2-1; no clear D. The V end was cut by 6 bases, the J end by 5 bases, with 14 bases between. The CDR3 totals 14 residues. Germline V gene lookup returns CDR1 MNHEY and CDR2 SVGAGI. The CDR3 DNA reads TGTGCCAGCAGCTCTACCGCCCCGGACAATGAGCAGTTCTTC. This gives the protein CASSSTAPDNEQFF.

The V call is TRBV27, the J call TRBJ2-2; 11 positions match TRBD2. V shed 6 bases and J 6 bases; nucleotides not matched to a gene: 3. Germline V lookup: CDR1 MNHEY, CDR2 SMNVEV (reference sequence). The CDR3 covers 14 residues. In DNA, the CDR3 is TGTGCCAGCAGATCTAGCGGGAGGTCCGGGGAGCTGTTTTTT. Its translation is CASRSSGRSGELFF.

The chain recombines TRBV18 with TRBJ1-1, with a possible D match to TRBD1 (5 bases). CDR3 size: 13 residues. Germline values: CDR1 KGHSH, CDR2 LQKENI. V lost 6 bases and J lost 6, with 14 bases in between. CDR3 sequence: CASSEPGSPEAFF. The CDR3 DNA follows: TGTGCCAGCTCGGAACCAGGGTCGCCTGAAGCTTTCTTT.

The rearrangement uses TRBV19 and TRBJ2-1; D might be TRBD2 (5 bases). Trimming left V 6 bases short and J 3 bases short, with 27 bases between. This CDR3 region has 19 residues. Germline-derived CDR1 and CDR2 are LNHDA and SQIVND (reference sequence). CDR3 DNA sequence: TGTGCCAGTAGCTTCCCCGGACTCGCCAAAAACTACTACTACAATGAGCAGTTCTTC. Translated: CASSFPGLAKNYYYNEQFF. Full variable domain (missing parts from reference TRBV19 and TRBJ2-1): DGGITQSPKYLFRKEGQNVTLSCEQNLNHDAMYWYRQDPGQGLRLIYYSQIVNDFQKGDIAEGYSVSREKKESFPLTVTSAQKNPTAFYLCASSFPGLAKNYYYNEQFFGPGTRLTVL.

This clone was seen a single time. This chain connects TRBV29-1 to TRBJ1-2; 7 bases align to TRBD1. The CDR3 sequence is 12 residues long. The V and J ends lost 6 bases and 2 bases, in that order; junction bases with no gene match: 3. Germline lookup yields CDR1 SQVTM and CDR2 ANQGSEA. CDR3 nucleotide sequence: TGCAGCGTCGTGGACAGGAACTATGGCTACACCTTC. Encoded protein: CSVVDRNYGYTF.

This clone has just a few counts. V usage is TRBV5-1 and J usage is TRBJ2-1; 13 nucleotides line up with TRBD2. The CDR3 contains 15 residues. Germline CDR1 SGHRS, CDR2 YFSETQ. The trim removed 6 bases at V and 8 bases at J, leaving 8 bases unmatched. The CDR3 sequence is CASTPGLAGFDEQFF. In DNA form, the CDR3 reads TGCGCCAGCACCCCGGGACTAGCGGGATTCGATGAGCAGTTCTTC.

Regarding this clone: Compared with germline, one end of the junction differs, possibly owing to a read error. The chain links TRBV7-9 to TRBJ1-4; TRBD1 might be the D (6 bases). Germline V lookup: CDR1 SEHNR, CDR2 FQNEAQ (reference sequence). This CDR3 has 15 amino acids. CDR3 sequence reads: CASSSGQPTNGKLFF. The CDR3 DNA follows: TGTGCCAGCAGCTCCGGACAGCCAACTAATGGAAAACTGTTTTTT.